This TCR beta chain stems from a study of blood T cells in healthy people across ages. The use of a sample-barcoded 5' primer and a J-beta primer mix characterized a second PCR of about 7 to 12 cycles. Sequencing recovered at least 2.5 million CDR3-containing paired-end reads from each sample. TCRdb processed the 5' RACE reads anew with MiXCR; each CDR3 protein has one entry. The sample comprises under 2 million distinct CDR3 sequences, about 32% of which are singletons, and approximately 10% rests with the top ten. There are a few counts of this clonotype. What it binds is unknown. Broader study findings: Lack of knowledge of donor CMV status possibly confounded expanded clonotype changes. Reliance upon unsorted PBMCs precluded definitive naive versus antigen-experienced comparison.

Germline loops: CDR1 ENHRY, CDR2 SYGVKD. V lost 8 bases and J lost 5, with 23 bases in between. This CDR3 region has 16 residues. Source material: blood. The gene calls are TRBV10-3 and TRBJ2-3; no firm D call. This clonotype originated in a young woman in good health. The CDR3 DNA reads TGTGCCATCGCAAACGGGTTAGGTCTGAACGGAGATACGCAGTATTTT. Translation gives CAIANGLGLNGDTQYF.